Following are 32 T cell receptor beta chains from one sample sequenced in a study of naive and memory T cell subsets. Their antigen targets remain unknown. Study-level findings and limits: Naive repertoires, especially CD8, held a few larger clonotypes, possibly memory cells re-expressing CD45RA.

The beta constant-region primer was an equimolar mix of two oligonucleotides covering TRBC1 and TRBC2. Nested alpha and beta constant-region primers with the SP2 primer drove four PCR rounds on ligated cDNA. TCRdb redid the calling of the UMI-ligation and nested PCR reads with MiXCR, one entry per CDR3 protein. The sample carries 90,000 to 120,000 distinct CDR3 sequences, around 13% recorded once. The sample was naive CD8+ T cells from blood. These receptors were obtained from a human donor in good health.

This clonotype was counted many times. The chain uses TRBV12-5 and TRBJ2-1, with D uncertain. V dropped 3 bases and J dropped 8 bases, with 8 bases sitting between them. The CDR3 loop spans 12 amino acids. Germline CDR1 and CDR2: LGHNT and FRNRAP. CDR3 protein: CASGFGGYEQFF. DNA for the CDR3: TGTGCTAGTGGTTTTGGTGGGTATGAGCAGTTCTTC.

There are a few counts of this clonotype. This chain joins TRBV3-1 and TRBJ2-7; tentatively, D is TRBD1 (6 bases). CDR3 length: 15 amino acids. Germline assignment: CDR1 LGHDT and CDR2 YNNKEL (reference sequence). V shed 7 bases and J shed 5 bases, with 21 bases lying between them. Here the CDR3 reads CASTTSGNRDHEQYF. CDR3 DNA sequence: TGTGCCAGCACCACCTCCGGGAACAGGGACCACGAGCAGTACTTC.

There are a few counts of this clonotype. The J gene is TRBJ1-2, the V gene TRBV12-3 or TRBV12-4, with no clear D. The CDR3 is 15 amino acids. Trimming cost V 1 base and J 4 bases, with 13 bases left between them. CDR3 amino acids: CASSLGESDVYGYTF. For the CDR3, the DNA is TGTGCCAGCAGTTTAGGGGAGTCGGATGTCTATGGCTACACCTTC.

This clonotype was found many times. The V gene is TRBV3-1, the J gene TRBJ2-2; D remains ambiguous. Germline V CDR1 and CDR2: LGHDT, YNNKEL (reference sequence). Trimming took off 0 bases at V and 2 bases at J, with 4 bases between the two ends. The CDR3 runs to 14 residues. Here the CDR3 reads CASSQEPNTGELFF. In DNA form, the CDR3 reads TGTGCCAGCAGCCAAGAGCCAAACACCGGGGAGCTGTTTTTT. Looking up the rest from reference TRBV3-1 and TRBJ2-2 gives the full variable domain: DTAVSQTPKYLVTQMGNDKSIKCEQNLGHDTMYWYKQDSKKFLKIMFSYNNKELIINETVPNRFSPKSPDKAHLNLHINSLELGDSAVYFCASSQEPNTGELFFGEGSRLTVL.

Only a few counts were recorded for this clonotype. The chain uses TRBV4-3 and TRBJ1-6; possible D gene TRBD1, 5 bases. Germline loops: CDR1 LGHNA, CDR2 YSLEER. CDR3 length equals 12 residues. V gave up 8 bases and J gave up 4 bases, with 6 bases separating them. CDR3 sequence (DNA): TGCGCCAGCGGGGGATATAATTCACCCCTCCACTTT. The encoded protein is CASGGYNSPLHF.

This clonotype was observed a handful of times. This rearrangement joins TRBV24-1 to TRBJ1-1; no definite D call. The CDR3 runs 12 residues. Deletions cut 4 bases from V and 2 bases from J, with 4 bases between. Germline CDR1 reads KGHDR; CDR2 reads SFDVKD. CDR3 DNA sequence: TGTGCCACCAGTGACTTCAACACTGAAGCTTTCTTT. It is translated as CATSDFNTEAFF.

The chain combines TRBV7-9 with TRBJ2-2; 8 bases agree with TRBD1. From germline, CDR1 is SEHNR and CDR2 FQNEAQ (reference sequence). The CDR3 totals 14 residues. V was clipped by 5 bases and J by 6 bases; unmatched bases: 5. The CDR3 region is CASSPGTGSGELFF. The CDR3 DNA sequence: TGTGCCAGCAGCCCCGGGACAGGTTCCGGGGAGCTGTTTTTT.

About this clonotype itself: This may be a read error, as it is one base from a much larger clone. This sequence joins TRBV11-2 and TRBJ2-3; no clear D. This CDR3 region has 13 residues. Germline loops: CDR1 SGHAT, CDR2 FQNNGV. CDR3 coding DNA: TGTGCCGGCAGCTTGGTCGGGTCGAATACGCAGTATTTT. It specifies CAGSLVGSNTQYF.

This clonotype was recorded many times. The J gene is TRBJ2-1, the V gene TRBV7-9; D is perhaps TRBD1 (6 bases). With 5 bases removed from V and 4 bases from J, the gap between germline ends came to 12 bases. From germline, CDR1 is SEHNR and CDR2 FQNEAQ (reference sequence). This CDR3 is 14 amino acids long. The CDR3 nucleotides read TGTGCCAGCAGCCAACAACAGGGATACAATGAGCAGTTCTTC. Its translation is CASSQQQGYNEQFF.

This clonotype was detected only a few times. V usage is TRBV20-1 and J usage is TRBJ2-3; no clear D. The CDR3 sequence is 14 residues long. Germline CDR1 DFQATT, CDR2 SNEGSKA (reference sequence). The ends were cut back, 3 bases at V and 1 base at J, with 11 bases in the middle. The CDR3 here is CSAREEPRTDTQYF. In nucleotides, the CDR3 is TGCAGTGCTAGGGAAGAACCACGCACAGATACGCAGTATTTT.

A few counts support this clonotype. The chain employs TRBV15 and TRBJ2-7; D is unclear. There are 13 residues in the CDR3. The germline V gene has CDR1 LNHNV and CDR2 YYDKDF (reference sequence). V lost 4 bases, J lost 6 bases, and 13 bases lay in between. The CDR3 DNA is TGTGCCACCAGCACTACAAATCCACTCGAGCAGTACTTC. Translating it yields CATSTTNPLEQYF. Full variable domain (remainder filled in from reference TRBV15 and TRBJ2-7): DAMVIQNPRYQVTQFGKPVTLSCSQTLNHNVMYWYQQKSSQAPKLLFHYYDKDFNNEADTPDNFQSRRPNTSFCFLDIRSPGLGDTAMYLCATSTTNPLEQYFGPGTRLTVT.

Only one count was recorded for this clonotype. This chain uses TRBV10-3 with TRBJ2-7, with D maybe TRBD1 (5 bases). Germline lookup yields CDR1 ENHRY and CDR2 SYGVKD. This CDR3 has 12 residues. With 3 bases removed from V and 4 bases from J, the gap between germline ends came to 7 bases. The CDR3 loop reads CAISDGAYEQYF. CDR3 nucleotides: TGTGCCATCAGTGATGGGGCATACGAGCAGTACTTC.

This clonotype was counted at least ten times. The chain carries TRBV4-3 and TRBJ2-5; D unclear. Germline V lookup: CDR1 LGHNA, CDR2 YSLEER. Trimming pared 5 bases from V and 5 bases from J, leaving 12 bases between. The CDR3 runs to 13 residues. The DNA for the CDR3 is TGCGCCAGCAGCAAAGCCCCCGAGGAGACCCAGTACTTC. Its protein is CASSKAPEETQYF.

This chain joins TRBV18 and TRBJ2-7; the D gene is possibly TRBD1 (6 bases). CDR3 size: 15 residues. The V gene's germline CDR1 is KGHSH and CDR2 LQKENI. V lost 5 bases to trimming and J lost 3 bases, with 17 bases between them. The CDR3, as DNA: TGTGCCAGCTCAAAAGAGACAGGCCAACTCTACGAGCAGTACTTC. Translated, it gives CASSKETGQLYEQYF.

This clonotype has just a few counts. This chain uses TRBV12-3 or TRBV12-4 with TRBJ2-1, with 8 bases lining up with TRBD2. With V trimmed by 5 bases and J by 10 bases, 10 bases remained unmatched. The CDR3 length is 14 residues. The CDR3 is CASSPAGGFSEQFF. In nucleotides, the CDR3 is TGTGCCAGCAGTCCGGCGGGAGGCTTCAGCGAGCAGTTCTTC.

The chain links TRBV7-2 to TRBJ2-2; D is unresolved. Germline lookup yields CDR1 SGHTA and CDR2 FQGNSA. Trimming removed 2 bases from V and 5 bases from J, with 6 bases in between. The CDR3 spans 13 residues. CDR3 bases: TGTGCCAGCAGCTTACTGCATACCGGGGAGCTGTTTTTT. This translates into CASSLLHTGELFF.

This clonotype was recorded at least ten times. This chain uses TRBV7-6 with TRBJ2-5; the D is unclear. Trimming left V 1 base short and J 0 bases short, with 12 bases between. CDR1 SGHVS and CDR2 FNYEAQ come from the germline V gene. The CDR3 is made up of 16 amino acids. The CDR3 loop reads CASSLGGTTYQETQYF. In nucleotides, the CDR3 is TGTGCCAGCAGCTTAGGGGGAACTACCTACCAAGAGACCCAGTACTTC.

This clonotype was recorded at least ten times. The chain joins TRBV7-2 to TRBJ2-7, with D unclear. V dropped 1 base and J dropped 7 bases, with 8 bases sitting between them. Germline CDR1 SGHTA, CDR2 FQGNSA. The CDR3 runs to 12 residues. CDR3 in amino acids: CASSLVVSEQYF. The DNA for the CDR3 is TGTGCCAGCAGCTTAGTGGTCAGTGAGCAGTACTTC.

The chain combines TRBV2 with TRBJ2-1; 12 bases align to TRBD2. J lost 6 bases, V lost 6 bases, and 3 bases had no gene match. Per germline, CDR1 SNHLY and CDR2 FYNNEI. This CDR3 is built from 14 residues. CDR3 loop: CASRSTSGSNEQFF. The CDR3 DNA reads as TGTGCCAGCAGATCGACTAGCGGGAGCAATGAGCAGTTCTTC. Using reference TRBV2 and TRBJ2-1 for the parts outside the CDR3, the full variable domain is EPEVTQTPSHQVTQMGQEVILRCVPISNHLYFYWYRQILGQKVEFLVSFYNNEISEKSEIFDDQFSVERPDGSNFTLKIRSTKLEDSAMYFCASRSTSGSNEQFFGPGTRLTVL.

This clonotype appeared once. The genes are TRBV20-1 and TRBJ2-7; unclear D gene. The CDR3 covers 16 residues. The germline V gene encodes CDR1 DFQATT and CDR2 SNEGSKA (reference sequence). V gave up 0 bases and J gave up 2 bases, with 17 bases separating them. CDR3 loop: CSARDRDGPPTYEQYF. CDR3 bases: TGCAGTGCTAGAGATCGCGACGGTCCCCCTACCTACGAGCAGTACTTC.

This clonotype was counted a few times. The chain couples TRBV7-9 to TRBJ1-4; no definite D call. V dropped 5 bases and J dropped 6 bases, with 10 bases sitting between them. Germline values: CDR1 SEHNR, CDR2 FQNEAQ (reference sequence). The CDR3 is made up of 13 amino acids. CDR3 sequence: CASSPHYDEKLFF. Here the CDR3 DNA reads TGTGCCAGCAGCCCGCATTATGATGAAAAACTGTTTTTT.

This chain connects TRBV9 to TRBJ2-1; a possible D gene is TRBD1 (6 bases). CDR1 and CDR2 (germline): SGDLS, YYNGEE. CDR3 length equals 15 residues. V lost 0 bases to trimming and J lost 4 bases, with 11 bases between them. This CDR3 reads CASSVEDSLYNEQFF. In DNA, the CDR3 is TGTGCCAGCAGCGTAGAGGACAGCTTGTACAATGAGCAGTTCTTC. Based on the CDR3 plus reference TRBV9 and TRBJ2-1, the full variable domain is DSGVTQTPKHLITATGQRVTLRCSPRSGDLSVYWYQQSLDQGLQFLIQYYNGEERAKGNILERFSAQQFPDLHSELNLSSLELGDSALYFCASSVEDSLYNEQFFGPGTRLTVL.

The chain couples TRBV27 to TRBJ2-3; perhaps D is TRBD1 or TRBD2 (5 bases each). CDR1 is MNHEY and CDR2 is SMNVEV in the germline V gene (reference sequence). Deletions cut 7 bases from V and 2 bases from J, with 13 bases between. CDR3 length: 14 residues. The CDR3 protein is CASTSGPLTDTQYF. In DNA, the CDR3 is TGTGCCAGCACCTCGGGACCACTCACAGATACGCAGTATTTT.

V usage is TRBV24-1 and J usage is TRBJ2-1; weak D call: TRBD2 (5 bases). The CDR3 is 15 amino acids. Deletions cut 5 bases from V and 9 bases from J, with 19 bases between. Germline values: CDR1 KGHDR, CDR2 SFDVKD. DNA for the CDR3: TGTGCCACCAGTGCCGACTACATAGCAGGAATTGAGCAGTTCTTC. It is translated as CATSADYIAGIEQFF.

V is TRBV29-1 and J is TRBJ2-5, with 10 bases identical to TRBD2. V was pared by 6 bases and J by 1 base, with 8 bases of the junction left unmatched. Germline V CDR1 and CDR2: SQVTM, ANQGSEA. The CDR3 contains 15 residues. CDR3 loop: CSVHLLAGLQETQYF. The CDR3 DNA is TGCAGCGTGCACCTACTAGCGGGACTCCAAGAGACCCAGTACTTC.

This clonotype was detected a few times. This chain connects TRBV12-3 or TRBV12-4 to TRBJ2-7; 9 bases map to TRBD1. V dropped 5 bases and J dropped 6; count of bases not matched to a gene: 5. The CDR3 length is 13 residues. The CDR3 spells CASSPGQGGEQYF. The CDR3 nucleotides are TGTGCCAGCAGTCCGGGACAGGGAGGCGAGCAGTACTTC.

This clonotype was detected only a few times. In DNA, the CDR3 is TGTGCCAGTCATTCTAGCGGGAGTGCCTACAATGAGCAGTTCTTC. Residues: CASHSSGSAYNEQFF. This chain joins TRBV27 and TRBJ2-1; TRBD2 aligns across 10 bases. Germline values: CDR1 MNHEY, CDR2 SMNVEV (reference sequence). This CDR3 has 15 residues. V was pared by 9 bases and J by 2 bases, with 7 bases of the junction left unmatched.

This clonotype was recorded at least ten times. CDR3 nucleotide sequence: TGTGCCATCAGTGAGGGGCTAGCGGGAGGAACGGATACGCAGTATTTT. It yields the protein CAISEGLAGGTDTQYF. This chain connects TRBV10-3 to TRBJ2-3; 11 bases line up with TRBD2. This CDR3 contains 16 residues. CDR1 is ENHRY and CDR2 is SYGVKD in the germline V gene. V shed 2 bases, J shed 6 bases, and the junction held 7 bases outside the gene matches.

In its sample, this clonotype was seen a few times. The chain links TRBV4-3 to TRBJ2-6; D may be TRBD1 (5 bases). CDR1 and CDR2 (germline): LGHNA, YSLEER. This CDR3 has 21 amino acids. Trimming removed 0 bases from V and 4 bases from J, with 25 bases in between. DNA of the CDR3: TGCGCCAGCAGCCAAGATGAAGGGGTCCACCTAGGGTCTTCCGGGGCCAACGTCCTGACTTTC. This translates into CASSQDEGVHLGSSGANVLTF.

This clonotype has ten or more counts. The V and J genes are TRBV30 and TRBJ2-6; D unresolved. The CDR3 is made up of 13 amino acids. Between the trimmed V and J ends, which lost 1 base and 0 bases, there was a span of 1 base. The germline CDR1 and CDR2 sequences are GTSNPN and SVGIG (reference sequence). CDR3 sequence: CAWSGSGANVLTF. The CDR3 DNA follows: TGTGCCTGGAGTGGCTCTGGGGCCAACGTCCTGACTTTC.

This chain uses TRBV4-2 with TRBJ2-3, with a tentative D call TRBD1 (5 bases). Germline CDR1 reads LGHNA; CDR2 reads YNFKEQ. This CDR3 comprises 14 residues. Trimming shortened V by 0 bases and J by 8 bases, and 12 bases separated the two germline ends. The CDR3 region is CASSQEQGLATQYF. The DNA for the CDR3 is TGTGCCAGCAGCCAAGAGCAGGGCTTGGCTACGCAGTATTTT.

V gene TRBV5-1 combines with J gene TRBJ2-3; tentative D call: TRBD2 (7 bases). The germline CDR1 and CDR2 sequences are SGHRS and YFSETQ. With 4 bases removed from V and 1 base from J, the gap between germline ends came to 13 bases. The CDR3 extends over 15 amino acids. The CDR3 nucleotides read TGCGCCAGCAGCGGGGGGGGGCTTCGCACAGATACGCAGTATTTT. Translated: CASSGGGLRTDTQYF.